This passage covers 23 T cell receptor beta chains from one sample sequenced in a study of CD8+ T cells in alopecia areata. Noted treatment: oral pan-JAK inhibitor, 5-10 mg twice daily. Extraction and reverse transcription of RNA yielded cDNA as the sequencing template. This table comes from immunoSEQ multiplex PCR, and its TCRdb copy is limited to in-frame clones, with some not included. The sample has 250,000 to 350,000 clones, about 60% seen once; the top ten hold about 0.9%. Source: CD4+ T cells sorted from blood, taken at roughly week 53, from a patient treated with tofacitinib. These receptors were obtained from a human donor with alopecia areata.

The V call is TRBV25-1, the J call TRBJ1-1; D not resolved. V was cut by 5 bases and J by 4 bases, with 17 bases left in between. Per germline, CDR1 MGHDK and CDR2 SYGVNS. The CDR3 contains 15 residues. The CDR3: CASSPGSSVGTEAFF. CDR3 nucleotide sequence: TGTGCCAGCAGTCCGGGATCCTCGGTGGGCACTGAAGCTTTCTTT.

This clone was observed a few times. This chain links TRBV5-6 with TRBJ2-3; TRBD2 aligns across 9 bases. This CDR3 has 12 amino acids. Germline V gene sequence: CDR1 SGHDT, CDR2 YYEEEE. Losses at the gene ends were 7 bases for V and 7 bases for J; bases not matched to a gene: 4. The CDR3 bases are TGTGCCAGCCGCGGGGGGGCGAATACGCAGTATTTT. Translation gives CASRGGANTQYF.

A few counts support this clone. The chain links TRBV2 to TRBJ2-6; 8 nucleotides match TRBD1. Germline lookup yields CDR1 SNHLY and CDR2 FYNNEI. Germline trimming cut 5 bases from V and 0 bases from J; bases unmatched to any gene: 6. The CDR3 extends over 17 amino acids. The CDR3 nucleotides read TGTGCCAGCAGTTCGGGACAGGAACTCTCTGGGGCCAACGTCCTGACTTTC. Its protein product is CASSSGQELSGANVLTF.

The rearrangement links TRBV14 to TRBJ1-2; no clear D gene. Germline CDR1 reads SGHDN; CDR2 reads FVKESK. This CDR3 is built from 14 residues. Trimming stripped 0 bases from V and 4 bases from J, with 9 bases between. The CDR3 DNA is TGTGCCAGCAGCCAAGATTTGGCATCCTATGGCTACACCTTC. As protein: CASSQDLASYGYTF.

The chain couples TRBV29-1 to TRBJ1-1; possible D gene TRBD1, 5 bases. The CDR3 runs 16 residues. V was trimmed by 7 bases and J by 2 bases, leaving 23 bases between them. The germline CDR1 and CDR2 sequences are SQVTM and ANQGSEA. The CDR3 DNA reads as TGCAGCGCTTTCGAGCTGGGGGTGTGGGTTAACACTGAAGCTTTCTTT. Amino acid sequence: CSAFELGVWVNTEAFF.

CDR3 region: CATTRGVEQYF. The DNA for the CDR3 is TGTGCCACTACCAGGGGAGTCGAGCAGTACTTC. The V gene is TRBV27, the J gene TRBJ2-7, with a tentative D call TRBD1 (6 bases). This CDR3 is built from 11 residues. CDR1 is MNHEY and CDR2 is SMNVEV in the germline V gene (reference sequence). V was trimmed by 10 bases and J by 6 bases, leaving 13 bases between them.

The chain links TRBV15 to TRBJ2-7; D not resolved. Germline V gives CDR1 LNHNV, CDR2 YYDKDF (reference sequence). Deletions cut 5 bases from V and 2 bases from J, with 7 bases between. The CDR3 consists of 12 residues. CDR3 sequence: CATSWDTYEQYF. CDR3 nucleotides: TGTGCCACCAGCTGGGATACCTACGAGCAGTACTTC.

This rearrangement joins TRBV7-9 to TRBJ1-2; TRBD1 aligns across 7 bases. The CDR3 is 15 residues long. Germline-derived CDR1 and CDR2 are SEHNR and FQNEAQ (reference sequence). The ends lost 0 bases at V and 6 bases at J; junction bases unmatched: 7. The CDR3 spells CASSLAGAGGHGYTF. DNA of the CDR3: TGTGCCAGCAGCTTAGCCGGGGCAGGGGGTCATGGCTACACCTTC. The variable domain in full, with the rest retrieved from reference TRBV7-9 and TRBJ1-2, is DTGVSQNPRHKITKRGQNVTFRCDPISEHNRLYWYRQTLGQGPEFLTYFQNEAQLEKSRLLSDRFSAERPKGSFSTLEIQRTEQGDSAMYLCASSLAGAGGHGYTFGSGTRLTVV.

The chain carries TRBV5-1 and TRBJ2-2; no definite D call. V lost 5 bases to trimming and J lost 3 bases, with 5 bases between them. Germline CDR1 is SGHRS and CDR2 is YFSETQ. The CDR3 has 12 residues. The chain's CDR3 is CASRVDTGELFF. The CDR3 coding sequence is TGCGCCAGCAGGGTAGACACCGGGGAGCTGTTTTTT.

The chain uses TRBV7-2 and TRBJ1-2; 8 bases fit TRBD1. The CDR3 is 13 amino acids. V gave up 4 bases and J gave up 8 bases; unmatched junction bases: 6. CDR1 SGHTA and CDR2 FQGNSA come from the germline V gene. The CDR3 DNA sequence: TGTGCCAGCAGCTCCAGACAGGGGCGCGGCTACACCTTC. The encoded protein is CASSSRQGRGYTF. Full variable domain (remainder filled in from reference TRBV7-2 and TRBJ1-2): GAGVSQSPSNKVTEKGKDVELRCDPISGHTALYWYRQSLGQGLEFLIYFQGNSAPDKSGLPSDRFSAERTGGSVSTLTIQRTQQEDSAVYLCASSSRQGRGYTFGSGTRLTVV.

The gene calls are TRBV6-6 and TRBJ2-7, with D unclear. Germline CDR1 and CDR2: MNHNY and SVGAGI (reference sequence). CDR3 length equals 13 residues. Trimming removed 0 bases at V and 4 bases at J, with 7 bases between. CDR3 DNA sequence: TGTGCCAGCAGTTACTCGATTCAGTACGAGCAGTACTTC. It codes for CASSYSIQYEQYF.

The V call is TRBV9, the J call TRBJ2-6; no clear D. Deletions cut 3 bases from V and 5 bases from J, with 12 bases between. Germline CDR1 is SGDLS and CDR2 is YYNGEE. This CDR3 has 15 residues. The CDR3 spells CASSATGSWANVLTF. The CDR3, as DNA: TGTGCCAGCAGCGCTACCGGAAGCTGGGCCAACGTCCTGACTTTC.

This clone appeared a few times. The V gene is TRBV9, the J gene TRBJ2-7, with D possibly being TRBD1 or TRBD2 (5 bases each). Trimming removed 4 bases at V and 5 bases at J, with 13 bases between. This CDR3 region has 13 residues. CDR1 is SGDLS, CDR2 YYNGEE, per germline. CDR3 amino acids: CASSRDPGDEQYF. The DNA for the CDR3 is TGTGCCAGCAGCCGGGACCCCGGGGACGAGCAGTACTTC.

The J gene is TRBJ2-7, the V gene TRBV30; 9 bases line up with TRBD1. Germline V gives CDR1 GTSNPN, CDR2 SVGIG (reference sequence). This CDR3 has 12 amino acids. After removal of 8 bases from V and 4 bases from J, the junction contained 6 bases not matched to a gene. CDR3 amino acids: CALGTGIYEQYF. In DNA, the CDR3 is TGTGCCCTCGGGACAGGGATTTACGAGCAGTACTTC.

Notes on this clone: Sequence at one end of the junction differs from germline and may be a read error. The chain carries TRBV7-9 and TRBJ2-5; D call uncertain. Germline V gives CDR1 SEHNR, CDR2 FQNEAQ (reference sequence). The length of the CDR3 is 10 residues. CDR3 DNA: TGTGCCAGCAGCTTAGCGGCGGCGGACTTC. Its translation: CASSLAAADF.

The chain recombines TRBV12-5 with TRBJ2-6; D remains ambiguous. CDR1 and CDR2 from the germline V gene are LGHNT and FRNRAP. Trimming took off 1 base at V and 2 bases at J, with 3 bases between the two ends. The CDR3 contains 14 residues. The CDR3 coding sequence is TGTGCTAGTGGTTTGGGGACTGGGGCCAACGTCCTGACTTTC. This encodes CASGLGTGANVLTF.

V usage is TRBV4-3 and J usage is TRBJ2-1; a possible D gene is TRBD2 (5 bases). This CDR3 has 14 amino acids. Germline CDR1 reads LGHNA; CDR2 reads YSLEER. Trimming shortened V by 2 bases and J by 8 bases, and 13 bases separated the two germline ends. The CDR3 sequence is CASSQNGELYEQFF. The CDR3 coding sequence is TGCGCCAGCAGCCAAAACGGGGAGCTCTATGAGCAGTTCTTC.

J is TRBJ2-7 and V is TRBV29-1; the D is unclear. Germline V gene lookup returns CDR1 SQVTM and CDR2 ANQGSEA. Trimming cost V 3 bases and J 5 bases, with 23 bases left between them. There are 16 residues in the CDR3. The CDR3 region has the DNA TGCAGCGTTGATTTTCGAGGCAGGAAAGATGGAGACGAGCAGTACTTC. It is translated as CSVDFRGRKDGDEQYF.

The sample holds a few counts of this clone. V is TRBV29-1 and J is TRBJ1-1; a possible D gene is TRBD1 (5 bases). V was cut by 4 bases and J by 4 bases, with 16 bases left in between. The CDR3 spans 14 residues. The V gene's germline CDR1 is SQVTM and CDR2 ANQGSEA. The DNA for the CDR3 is TGCAGCGTTGTGGGAGGGACCCGAGTCACTGAAGCTTTCTTT. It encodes CSVVGGTRVTEAFF.

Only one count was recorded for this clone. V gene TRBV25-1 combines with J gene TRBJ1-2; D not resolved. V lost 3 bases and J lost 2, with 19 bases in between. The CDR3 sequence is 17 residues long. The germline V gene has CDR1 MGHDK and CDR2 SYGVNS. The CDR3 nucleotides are TGTGCCAGCAGTGAGTCGAGATTCGGGCTCCGCAACTATGGCTACACCTTC. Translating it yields CASSESRFGLRNYGYTF.

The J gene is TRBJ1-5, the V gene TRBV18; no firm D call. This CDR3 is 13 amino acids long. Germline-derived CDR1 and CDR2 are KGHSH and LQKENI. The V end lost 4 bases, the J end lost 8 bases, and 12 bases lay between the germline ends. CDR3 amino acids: CASSLHQGEPQHF. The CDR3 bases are TGTGCCAGCTCACTCCACCAAGGAGAGCCCCAGCATTTT.

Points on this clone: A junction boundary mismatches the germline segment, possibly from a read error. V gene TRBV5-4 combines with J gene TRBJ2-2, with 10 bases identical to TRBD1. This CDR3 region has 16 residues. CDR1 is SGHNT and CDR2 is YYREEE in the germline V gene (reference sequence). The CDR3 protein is CASSSPGQGNTGELFF. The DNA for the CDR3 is TGTGCCAGCAGCTCACCGGGACAGGGGAACACTGGGGAGCTGTTTTTT.

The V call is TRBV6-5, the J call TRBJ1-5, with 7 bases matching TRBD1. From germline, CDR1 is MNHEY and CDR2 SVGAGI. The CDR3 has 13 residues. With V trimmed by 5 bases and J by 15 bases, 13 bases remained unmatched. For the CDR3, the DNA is TGTGCCAGCAGTGAAGACAGGGCCCGCTCTCCGCATTTT. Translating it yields CASSEDRARSPHF.